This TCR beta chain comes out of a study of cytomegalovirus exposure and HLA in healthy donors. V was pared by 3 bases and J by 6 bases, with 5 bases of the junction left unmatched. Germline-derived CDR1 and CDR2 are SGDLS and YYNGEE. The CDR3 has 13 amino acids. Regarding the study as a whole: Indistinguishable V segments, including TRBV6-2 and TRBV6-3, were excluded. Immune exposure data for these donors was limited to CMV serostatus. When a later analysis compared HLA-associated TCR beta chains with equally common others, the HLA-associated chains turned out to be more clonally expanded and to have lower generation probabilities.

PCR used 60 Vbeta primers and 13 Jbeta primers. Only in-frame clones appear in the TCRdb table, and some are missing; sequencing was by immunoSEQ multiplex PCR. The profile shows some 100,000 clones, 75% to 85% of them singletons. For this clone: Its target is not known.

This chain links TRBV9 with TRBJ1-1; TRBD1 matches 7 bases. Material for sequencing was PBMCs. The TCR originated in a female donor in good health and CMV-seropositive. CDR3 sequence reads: CASSAEGASEAFF. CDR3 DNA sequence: TGTGCCAGCAGCGCCGAGGGGGCCTCTGAAGCTTTCTTT.